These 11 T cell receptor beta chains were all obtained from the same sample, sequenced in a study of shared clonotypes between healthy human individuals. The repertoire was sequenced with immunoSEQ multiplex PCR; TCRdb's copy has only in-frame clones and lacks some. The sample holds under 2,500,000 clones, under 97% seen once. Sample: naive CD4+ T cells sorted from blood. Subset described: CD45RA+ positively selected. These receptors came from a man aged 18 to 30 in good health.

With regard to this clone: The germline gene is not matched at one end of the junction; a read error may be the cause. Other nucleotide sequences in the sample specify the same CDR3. The CDR3 protein is CASGLGGSYNEQFF. The CDR3 DNA sequence: TGTGCTAGTGGGTTGGGCGGCTCCTACAATGAGCAGTTCTTC. V is TRBV12-5 and J is TRBJ2-1; D call uncertain. The germline V gene encodes CDR1 LGHNT and CDR2 FRNRAP. The CDR3 consists of 14 residues.

In DNA, the CDR3 is TGTGCCAGTAGTATATCTAGCGGCTACAATGAGCAGTTCTTC. Its translation: CASSISSGYNEQFF. The V and J genes are TRBV19 and TRBJ2-1, with 7 nucleotides matching TRBD2. Germline CDR1 LNHDA, CDR2 SQIVND (reference sequence). Trimming at V came to 2 bases and at J to 3 bases, leaving 1 base not matched to a gene. The CDR3 loop spans 14 amino acids.

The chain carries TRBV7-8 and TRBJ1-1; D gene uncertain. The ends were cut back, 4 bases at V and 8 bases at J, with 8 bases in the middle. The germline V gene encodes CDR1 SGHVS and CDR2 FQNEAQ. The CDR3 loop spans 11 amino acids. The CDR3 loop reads CASSSSSEAFF. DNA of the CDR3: TGTGCCAGCAGCTCCAGCTCGGAAGCTTTCTTT.

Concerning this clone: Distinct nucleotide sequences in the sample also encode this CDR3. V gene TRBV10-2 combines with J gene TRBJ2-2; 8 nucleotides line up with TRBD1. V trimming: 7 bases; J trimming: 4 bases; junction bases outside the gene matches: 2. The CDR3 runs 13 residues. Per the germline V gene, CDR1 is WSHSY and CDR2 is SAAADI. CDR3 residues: CASNGQGTGELFF. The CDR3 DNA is TGCGCCAGCAATGGACAGGGCACCGGGGAGCTGTTTTTT.

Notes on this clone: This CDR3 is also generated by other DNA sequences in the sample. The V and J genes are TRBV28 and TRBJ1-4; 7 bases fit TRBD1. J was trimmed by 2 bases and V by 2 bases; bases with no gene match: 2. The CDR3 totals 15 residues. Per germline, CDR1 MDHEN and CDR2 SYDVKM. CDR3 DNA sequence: TGTGCCAGCAGTTTAACAGGGGCGACTAATGAAAAACTGTTTTTT. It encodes CASSLTGATNEKLFF.

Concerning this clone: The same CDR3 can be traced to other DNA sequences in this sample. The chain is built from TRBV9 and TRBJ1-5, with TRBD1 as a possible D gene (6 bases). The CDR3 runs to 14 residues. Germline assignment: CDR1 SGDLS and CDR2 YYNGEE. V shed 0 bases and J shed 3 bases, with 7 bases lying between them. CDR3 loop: CASSVGTDNQPQHF. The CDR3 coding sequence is TGTGCCAGCAGCGTAGGGACAGACAATCAGCCCCAGCATTTT.

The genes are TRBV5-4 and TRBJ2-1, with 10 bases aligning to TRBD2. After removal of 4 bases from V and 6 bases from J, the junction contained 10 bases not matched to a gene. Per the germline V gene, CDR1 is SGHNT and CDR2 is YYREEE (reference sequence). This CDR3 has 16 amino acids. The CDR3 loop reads CASSPTPSGSGNEQFF. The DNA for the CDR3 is TGTGCCAGCAGCCCTACTCCTAGCGGGAGTGGCAATGAGCAGTTCTTC.

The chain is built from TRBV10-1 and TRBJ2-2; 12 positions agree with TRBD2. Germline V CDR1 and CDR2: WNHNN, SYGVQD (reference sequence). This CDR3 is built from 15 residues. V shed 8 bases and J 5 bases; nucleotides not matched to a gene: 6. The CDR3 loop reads CASGPGTSGTGELFF. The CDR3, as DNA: TGCGCCAGCGGCCCGGGGACTAGCGGGACCGGGGAGCTGTTTTTT.

In DNA, the CDR3 is TGCGCCAGCAGCCCCTTTTACGGGACAACTAATGAAAAACTGTTTTTT. Protein sequence: CASSPFYGTTNEKLFF. The chain links TRBV4-1 to TRBJ1-4, with D uncertain. The CDR3 totals 16 residues. V lost 4 bases and J 0 bases, leaving 12 bases between the germline ends. The V gene's germline CDR1 is MGHRA and CDR2 YSYEKL.

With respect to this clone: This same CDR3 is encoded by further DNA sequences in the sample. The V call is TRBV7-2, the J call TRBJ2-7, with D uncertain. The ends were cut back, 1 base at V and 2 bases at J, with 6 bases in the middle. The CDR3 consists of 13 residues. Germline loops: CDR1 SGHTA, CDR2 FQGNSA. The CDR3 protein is CASSLGRTYEQYF. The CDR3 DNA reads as TGTGCCAGCAGCTTAGGACGGACCTACGAGCAGTACTTC.

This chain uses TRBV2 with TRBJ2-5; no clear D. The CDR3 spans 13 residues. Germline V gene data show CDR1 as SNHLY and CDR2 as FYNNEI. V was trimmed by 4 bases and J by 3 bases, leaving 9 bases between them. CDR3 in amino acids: CASSGDGKETQYF. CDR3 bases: TGTGCCAGCAGTGGTGACGGAAAAGAGACCCAGTACTTC.